The T cell receptor beta chain described here comes from a study of glioma-infiltrating T cells. This clonotype was counted once. Its matching antigen is unknown. The junction does not match germline at one end; this may be a read error. Findings and caveats of the study: Non-neoplastic patients had below-expected tissue-blood divergence, while all gliomas exceeded expectation.

TCR alpha and beta CDR3 regions were amplified from RNA using iRepertoire nested multiplex PCR. Tissue mRNA or PBMC total RNA, roughly 100-400 ng, went into one-step reverse transcription and amplification. TCRdb itself ran the multiplex PCR reads through MiXCR, one entry per CDR3 protein. The sample carries tens of thousands of distinct CDR3 sequences, roughly 39% recorded once. The V gene's germline CDR1 is GTSNPN and CDR2 SVGIG (reference sequence). This CDR3 comprises 11 residues. Sequencing used glioma tissue, nonneoplastic brain tissue, or PBMCs (not recorded which). This chain joins TRBV30 and TRBJ1-2; tentatively, D is TRBD1 (5 bases). The sequence came from a human donor with low-grade glioma or glioblastoma, undergoing nonglioma brain surgery, or in good health (not recorded which). The DNA for the CDR3 is TGTGCCTGGAGAGGGGAGTATGTCTACACCTTC. The encoded protein is CAWRGEYVYTF.